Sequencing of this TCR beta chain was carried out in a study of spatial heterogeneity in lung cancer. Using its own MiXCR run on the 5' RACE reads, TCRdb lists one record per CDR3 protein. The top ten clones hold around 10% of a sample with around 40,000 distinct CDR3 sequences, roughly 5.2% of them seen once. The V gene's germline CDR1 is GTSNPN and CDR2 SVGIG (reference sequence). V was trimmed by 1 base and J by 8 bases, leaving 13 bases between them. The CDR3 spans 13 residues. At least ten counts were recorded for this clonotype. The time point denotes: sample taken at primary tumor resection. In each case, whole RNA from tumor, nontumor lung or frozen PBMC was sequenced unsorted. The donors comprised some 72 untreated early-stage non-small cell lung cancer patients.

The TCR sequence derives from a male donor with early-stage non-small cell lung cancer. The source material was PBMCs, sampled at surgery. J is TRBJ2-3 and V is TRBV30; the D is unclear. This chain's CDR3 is CAWSARSRGTQYF. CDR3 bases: TGTGCCTGGAGTGCCAGATCGCGCGGTACGCAGTATTTT.